The clone carrying this T cell receptor (beta chain) was seen a handful of times. The antigen is undetermined. These data originate in a study of glioma-infiltrating T cells. General observations from the study: CDR3 overlap between tissue and blood was very small.

The CDR3 has 17 residues. Trimming removed 6 bases at V and 4 bases at J, with 25 bases between. The germline V gene encodes CDR1 MDHEN and CDR2 SYDVKM. Amplification of TCR alpha and beta CDR3 regions from RNA used iRepertoire nested multiplex PCR. For one-step reverse transcription and amplification, roughly 85-450 ng of tissue mRNA or PBMC total RNA was used. TCRdb reprocessed the multiplex PCR reads via MiXCR and lists one record per CDR3 protein. This table has roughly 200,000 distinct CDR3 sequences, about 46% appearing once. Sequencing was performed on glioma tissue, nonneoplastic brain tissue, or PBMCs (not recorded which). V and J are TRBV28 and TRBJ2-7; a weak D match, TRBD2 (6 bases). This receptor was taken from a human donor with low-grade glioma or glioblastoma, undergoing nonglioma brain surgery, or in good health (not recorded which). CDR3 in DNA: TGTGCCAGCAGCTCCCCGCCCCGGGACTCCCCTGGTTACGAGCAGTACTTC. Translation: CASSSPPRDSPGYEQYF.